This TCR beta chain stems from a study of PD-L1 blockade in urothelial cancer. Study-wide context: After treatment start, blood was analyzed at 3 weeks (second dose) and at 6 weeks.

Regarding the study as a whole: Clonality of blood TCR below the median before treatment predicted better survival.

Time point specified: pretreatment peripheral blood. This clone was counted between two and nine times. The antigen remains undetermined. This table comes from immunoSEQ multiplex PCR, and its TCRdb copy is limited to in-frame clones, with some not included. The sample has about 43,000 clones; about 84% are singletons. This CDR3 is 14 amino acids long. Germline loops: CDR1 GTSNPN, CDR2 SVGIG (reference sequence). Trimming took off 2 bases at V and 0 bases at J, with 8 bases between the two ends. The chain is built from TRBV30 and TRBJ1-5; no definite D call. The source is a man aged 55-75 years with urothelial cancer. Sequenced material: PBMCs, taken around atezolizumab (anti-PD-L1) treatment. The CDR3 region is CAWSTHYSNQPQHF. CDR3 nucleotide sequence: TGTGCCTGGAGTACCCACTATAGCAATCAGCCCCAGCATTTT.